These 14 T cell receptor beta chains came from one sample sequenced in a study of technical replicates of blood from a few donors. The assay was immunoSEQ multiplex PCR, and TCRdb's table has in-frame clones only and misses some. The table has 65,000 to 80,000 clones, 95% to 99% seen once. Sequencing was performed on T cells isolated from PBMCs. These receptors were collected from a human donor in good health.

This chain connects TRBV6-6 to TRBJ2-2; 7 bases agree with TRBD1. V shed 6 bases and J 3 bases; nucleotides not matched to a gene: 7. This CDR3 region has 15 residues. CDR1 is MNHNY, CDR2 SVGAGI, per germline (reference sequence). The CDR3 nucleotides read TGTGCCAGCAGCCCGATCGACAGGGACACCGGGGAGCTGTTTTTT. Amino acid sequence: CASSPIDRDTGELFF.

The V and J genes are TRBV2 and TRBJ1-1, with D perhaps matching TRBD1 (5 bases). The CDR3 extends over 15 amino acids. V lost 6 bases, J lost 0 bases, and 14 bases lay in between. Germline loops: CDR1 SNHLY, CDR2 FYNNEI. The CDR3 DNA reads TGTGCCAGCAGGGCTCTGGACAACCTGAACACTGAAGCTTTCTTT. Encoded protein: CASRALDNLNTEAFF.

The J gene is TRBJ1-1, the V gene TRBV9, with D possibly TRBD1 on 6 matching bases. The length of the CDR3 is 15 residues. The germline V gene has CDR1 SGDLS and CDR2 YYNGEE. Trimming removed 0 bases from V and 3 bases from J, with 12 bases in between. The CDR3 loop is CASSVEQGRDTEAFF. The CDR3 DNA follows: TGTGCCAGCAGCGTAGAACAGGGCCGAGACACTGAAGCTTTCTTT.

The V and J genes are TRBV19 and TRBJ2-7; perhaps TRBD1 as D (5 bases). Germline CDR1 LNHDA, CDR2 SQIVND (reference sequence). This CDR3 has 13 amino acids. Trimming pared 7 bases from V and 1 base from J, leaving 11 bases between. CDR3 sequence: CASTTDGSYEQYF. The DNA for the CDR3 is TGTGCCAGTACGACAGACGGTTCCTACGAGCAGTACTTC.

The V gene is TRBV6-5, the J gene TRBJ1-1; D is unclear. Germline CDR1 is MNHEY and CDR2 is SVGAGI. Trimming left V 6 bases short and J 1 base short, with 9 bases between. This CDR3 is built from 13 residues. For the CDR3, the DNA is TGTGCCAGCAGCCGCGGGGAGAACACTGAAGCTTTCTTT. Translating it yields CASSRGENTEAFF.

The chain uses TRBV19 and TRBJ2-7, with D unclear. The V gene lost 5 bases and the J gene lost 0 bases, with 11 bases spanning the gap. Germline V lookup: CDR1 LNHDA, CDR2 SQIVND (reference sequence). The CDR3 sequence is 14 residues long. The CDR3: CASSSLRSSYEQYF. The CDR3, as DNA: TGTGCCAGTAGTTCCTTGCGGAGCTCCTACGAGCAGTACTTC.

The J gene is TRBJ1-4, the V gene TRBV7-9; D not certain. Trimming shortened V by 0 bases and J by 1 base, and 9 bases separated the two germline ends. The CDR3 spans 16 residues. Germline CDR1 reads SEHNR; CDR2 reads FQNEAQ (reference sequence). In nucleotides, the CDR3 is TGTGCCAGCAGCTTAGCGGAGCTTGGAACTAATGAAAAACTGTTTTTT. Its translation is CASSLAELGTNEKLFF.

This sequence joins TRBV5-4 and TRBJ2-3; TRBD2 matches 10 bases. This CDR3 spans 17 amino acids. The germline V gene has CDR1 SGHNT and CDR2 YYREEE (reference sequence). V shed 4 bases and J 3 bases; nucleotides not matched to a gene: 11. CDR3 region: CASSSPRGTSETDTQYF. The CDR3 DNA follows: TGTGCCAGCAGCAGCCCCCGGGGGACTAGCGAGACAGATACGCAGTATTTT.

The chain is built from TRBV5-6 and TRBJ2-7; 9 bases map to TRBD2. This CDR3 contains 14 residues. Unmatched junction bases numbered 0, after V lost 2 bases and J lost 0 bases. Per germline, CDR1 SGHDT and CDR2 YYEEEE. The DNA for the CDR3 is TGTGCCAGCAGCTTTAGCGGGAGCTCCTACGAGCAGTACTTC. This codes for CASSFSGSSYEQYF.

The count of this clone is one. This sequence joins TRBV4-1 and TRBJ2-5; D is perhaps TRBD2 (5 bases). The V end was cut by 5 bases, the J end by 4 bases, with 17 bases between. Germline V lookup: CDR1 MGHRA, CDR2 YSYEKL. The CDR3 consists of 15 residues. The CDR3 coding sequence is TGCGCCAGCAGCTTTCGGTCCCGGGGAGTAGAGACCCAGTACTTC. Protein product: CASSFRSRGVETQYF.

The CDR3 DNA sequence: TGTGCCAGCAGGGACCCGGGACAGGGCTACGAGCAGTACTTC. Its protein product is CASRDPGQGYEQYF. The chain recombines TRBV28 with TRBJ2-7, with TRBD1 matching over 9 bases. CDR1 is MDHEN, CDR2 SYDVKM, per germline. Trimming took 6 bases from V and 3 from J; bases not matched to a gene: 6. This CDR3 has 14 residues.

This chain links TRBV5-6 with TRBJ2-7; 7 bases agree with TRBD1. The J segment lost 4 bases and the V segment lost 6 bases, leaving 10 bases of the junction unmatched. The germline gives CDR1 SGHDT, CDR2 YYEEEE. This CDR3 is 14 amino acids long. This chain's CDR3 is CASTLPGQLYEQYF. The CDR3 nucleotides read TGTGCCAGCACCCTACCGGGACAGCTTTACGAGCAGTACTTC. Supplemented by reference TRBV5-6 and TRBJ2-7, the full variable domain reads DAGVTQSPTHLIKTRGQQVTLRCSPKSGHDTVSWYQQALGQGPQFIFQYYEEEERQRGNFPDRFSGHQFPNYSSELNVNALLLGDSALYLCASTLPGQLYEQYFGPGTRLTVT.

The chain employs TRBV19 and TRBJ1-5, with 9 bases matching TRBD1. CDR1 is LNHDA and CDR2 is SQIVND in the germline V gene (reference sequence). The CDR3 totals 15 residues. The trim removed 3 bases at V and 5 bases at J, leaving 5 bases unmatched. CDR3 residues: CASSIGTGLDQPQHF. CDR3 in DNA: TGTGCCAGTAGTATTGGGACAGGGTTGGATCAGCCCCAGCATTTT.

J is TRBJ2-1 and V is TRBV2; 7 bases fit TRBD1. Per the germline V gene, CDR1 is SNHLY and CDR2 is FYNNEI. This CDR3 is 13 amino acids long. V shed 7 bases and J 9 bases; nucleotides not matched to a gene: 9. The CDR3, as DNA: TGTGCCAGCATTCAACAGGGGTGGGGTGAGCAGTTCTTC. Its translation: CASIQQGWGEQFF.